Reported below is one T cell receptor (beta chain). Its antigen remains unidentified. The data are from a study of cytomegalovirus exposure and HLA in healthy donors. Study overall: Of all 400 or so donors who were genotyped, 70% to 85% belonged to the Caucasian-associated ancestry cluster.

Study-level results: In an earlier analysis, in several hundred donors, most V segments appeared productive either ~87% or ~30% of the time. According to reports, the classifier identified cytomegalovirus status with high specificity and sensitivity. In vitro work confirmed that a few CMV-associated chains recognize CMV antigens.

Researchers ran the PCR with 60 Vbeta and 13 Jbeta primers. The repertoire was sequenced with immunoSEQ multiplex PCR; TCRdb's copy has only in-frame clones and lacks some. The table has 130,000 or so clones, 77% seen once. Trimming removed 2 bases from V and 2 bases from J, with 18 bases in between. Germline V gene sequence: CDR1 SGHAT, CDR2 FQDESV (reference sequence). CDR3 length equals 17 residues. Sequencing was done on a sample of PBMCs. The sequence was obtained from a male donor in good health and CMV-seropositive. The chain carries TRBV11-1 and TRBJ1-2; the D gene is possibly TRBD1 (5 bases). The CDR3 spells CASSLSGLPGLNYGYTF. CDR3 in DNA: TGTGCCAGCAGCTTATCGGGACTCCCGGGGCTAAACTATGGCTACACCTTC.